This entry concerns a single TCR beta chain. Germline V gives CDR1 MNHNY, CDR2 SVGAGI (reference sequence). The CDR3 runs 15 residues. Trimming removed 0 bases at V and 6 bases at J, with 9 bases between. The record originates from a study of blood T cell repertoires in COVID-19. Whole-study context: Samples taken during acute and convalescent COVID-19 were collected in the United States, Italy and Spain. The analysed material was cDNA or gDNA that came from T cells, B-cell-depleted T cells, or PBMCs.

In the original workflow: Nucleated cell counts were estimated from reference gene primer amplification. Generated by immunoSEQ multiplex PCR, the TCRdb table keeps only in-frame clones and is missing some. From that table come the V and J calls and clone size; the DNA was used to work out D and trimming. Of some 670,000 clones in the sample, about 90% were seen once. This chain connects TRBV6-6 to TRBJ1-6; perhaps TRBD1 as D (5 bases). This clonotype was sampled from a woman between 18 and 29 years old with acute or convalescent COVID-19. The sequenced material came from peripheral blood. As DNA, the CDR3 is TGTGCCAGCAGTTACTCAGGGGAAAGTAATTCACCCCTCCACTTT. This gives the protein CASSYSGESNSPLHF.